Listed below are T cell receptor beta chains from one sample, sequenced in a study of blood T cell repertoires in COVID-19. Here immunoSEQ multiplex PCR was the method, and the copy in TCRdb shows in-frame clones only, minus some. The profile shows roughly 250,000 clones, 70% to 90% of them singletons. Specimen: peripheral blood. The receptors stem from a human donor with COVID-19, enrolled during active disease. The donor label of this sample is uncertain. CDR3s include the opening cysteine and the closing phenylalanine or tryptophan. A D gene is named only where the DNA matches it firmly. Not all rows give a size; the values are once, few, many and, for expanded clones, a class.

d_call clone_size cdr3_length j_call v_call cdr3_aa cdr3_nt
. few 18 TRBJ1-6 TRBV4-1 CASSQDKWAGDINSPLHF TGCGCCAGCAGCCAAGATAAGTGGGCAGGGGATATTAATTCACCCCTCCACTTT
TRBD1 . 16 TRBJ1-1 TRBV18 CASSPAETGYNTEAFF TGTGCCAGCTCACCGGCCGAGACAGGGTATAACACTGAAGCTTTCTTT
. . 15 TRBJ1-1 TRBV5-1 CASSILGGVNTEAFF TGCGCCAGCAGCATCCTAGGGGGGGTGAACACTGAAGCTTTCTTT
TRBD1 few 16 TRBJ2-2 TRBV4-3 CASSHGGQGGAGELFF TGCGCCAGCAGCCATGGGGGACAGGGGGGCGCCGGGGAGCTGTTTTTT
TRBD1 . 15 TRBJ1-5 TRBV6-5 CASSRGQGSNQPQHF TGTGCCAGCAGTCGAGGACAGGGAAGCAATCAGCCCCAGCATTTT
TRBD1 few 16 TRBJ2-7 TRBV6-5 CASSYRNAGQGYEQYF TGTGCCAGCAGTTACCGGAACGCCGGACAGGGCTACGAGCAGTACTTC
TRBD1 . 19 TRBJ1-1 TRBV19 CASRPGGTGLRSVGTEAFF TGTGCCAGTCGACCCGGGGGGACAGGGCTGAGGAGCGTCGGCACTGAAGCTTTCTTT
TRBD2 . 16 TRBJ2-1 TRBV28 CASSLLSSSGLNEQFF TGTGCCAGCAGTTTATTATCTTCTAGCGGGCTCAATGAGCAGTTCTTC
. . 15 TRBJ1-1 TRBV6-5 CASTPAGGVGTEAFF TGTGCGTCGACGCCGGCTGGGGGCGTAGGCACTGAAGCTTTCTTT
. . 11 TRBJ1-3 TRBV10-3 CAIGRGNTIYF TGTGCCATCGGGAGGGGAAACACCATATATTTT
TRBD2 . 14 TRBJ2-1 TRBV7-3 CASSLSSGRNEQFF TGTGCCAGCAGCTTAAGTAGCGGGAGAAATGAGCAGTTCTTC
TRBD2 . 18 TRBJ2-1 TRBV24-1 CATSDQVTSGRERVEQFF TGTGCCACCAGTGATCAGGTGACTAGCGGGAGGGAGCGGGTTGAGCAGTTCTTC
. . 13 TRBJ1-1 TRBV11-2 CASSLSESTEAFF TGTGCCAGCAGCTTATCGGAGAGCACTGAAGCTTTCTTT
TRBD2 . 17 TRBJ2-3 TRBV19 CASRLAGGPIETDTQYF TGTGCCAGTAGACTAGCGGGAGGGCCGATTGAAACAGATACGCAGTATTTT
. . 13 TRBJ1-2 TRBV30 CAWSVGRGYGYTF TGTGCCTGGAGTGTGGGTCGGGGCTATGGCTACACCTTC
. . 13 TRBJ2-7 TRBV7-2 CASSFAAGYEQYF TGTGCCAGCAGCTTCGCCGCGGGCTACGAGCAGTACTTC
. . 16 TRBJ2-6 TRBV18 CASSATPGSQANVLTF TGTGCCAGCTCAGCGACGCCCGGGTCACAGGCCAACGTCCTGACTTTC
TRBD1 once 18 TRBJ1-1 TRBV28 CASRLNSGTGMRNTEAFF TGTGCCAGCAGATTGAATTCCGGGACAGGGATGAGGAACACTGAAGCTTTCTTT
. once 13 TRBJ1-2 TRBV19 CASRRGTNYGYTF TGTGCCAGTAGGCGCGGGACCAACTATGGCTACACCTTC
TRBD2 . 16 TRBJ2-1 TRBV18 CASSPGTRTLVGEQFF TGTGCCAGCTCACCGGGGACTAGAACCCTAGTTGGTGAGCAGTTCTTC
TRBD2 . 20 TRBJ2-1 TRBV6-2/TRBV6-3 CASSLRPGLAGDESYNEQFF TGTGCCAGCAGCTTACGACCGGGACTAGCGGGAGACGAATCCTACAATGAGCAGTTCTTC
. many 16 TRBJ2-2 TRBV2 CASKVAFKSGTGELFF TGTGCCAGCAAGGTAGCGTTTAAATCGGGCACCGGGGAGCTGTTTTTT
. . 14 TRBJ2-3 TRBV7-2 CASSLGHSTNTQYF TGTGCCAGCAGCTTAGGTCACAGCACAAATACGCAGTATTTT
TRBD2 . 16 TRBJ2-7 TRBV11-2 CASSLILAGFSYEQYF TGTGCCAGCAGCTTGATTTTAGCGGGATTCTCCTACGAGCAGTACTTC
. . 17 TRBJ1-4 TRBV5-5 CASSFEVNPGLGEKLFF TGTGCCAGCAGCTTCGAGGTTAACCCGGGGTTGGGGGAAAAACTGTTTTTT
. . 16 TRBJ1-2 TRBV7-2 CASSAGSTDPNYGYTF TGTGCCAGCAGCGCAGGGTCGACAGACCCTAACTATGGCTACACCTTC
. few 13 TRBJ2-2 TRBV6-6 CASSSLADGELFF TGTGCCAGCAGTTCGCTAGCTGATGGGGAGCTGTTTTTT
TRBD1 . 15 TRBJ1-4 TRBV28 CASSSYRDRGEKLFF TGTGCCAGCAGCAGCTATCGGGACAGGGGTGAAAAACTGTTTTTT
. . 16 TRBJ1-6 TRBV19 CASSIEPATGQSPLHF TGTGCCAGTAGTATAGAACCGGCGACAGGTCAATCACCCCTCCACTTT
TRBD1 . 16 TRBJ1-2 TRBV4-1 CASSLGWGQANYGYTF TGCGCCAGCAGCCTAGGGTGGGGACAGGCAAACTATGGCTACACCTTC
. . 14 TRBJ1-2 TRBV6-6 CASSLRTDNYGYTF TGTGCCAGCAGCTTACGTACAGATAACTATGGCTACACCTTC
TRBD1 few 16 TRBJ2-2 TRBV5-4 CASSLRDRGDTGELFF TGTGCCAGCAGCCTCCGGGACAGGGGCGACACCGGGGAGCTGTTTTTT
. . 12 TRBJ1-2 TRBV6-5 CASNPGNYGYTF TGTGCCAGCAACCCGGGAAACTATGGCTACACCTTC
TRBD2 few 18 TRBJ2-7 TRBV28 CASSLSSGIHLFTYEQYF TGTGCCAGCAGTTTATCTAGCGGGATCCACCTTTTTACCTACGAGCAGTACTTC
. . 14 TRBJ2-3 TRBV9 CASSVAGLTDTQYF TGTGCCAGCAGCGTAGCGGGACTCACAGATACGCAGTATTTT
. . 13 TRBJ1-1 TRBV2 CASNLQPNTEAFF TGTGCCAGCAATCTACAGCCGAACACTGAAGCTTTCTTT
. . 15 TRBJ1-1 TRBV5-6 CASSDSDRMNTEAFF TGTGCCAGCAGCGATTCGGACAGAATGAACACTGAAGCTTTCTTT
TRBD2 . 14 TRBJ2-2 TRBV7-3 CASSKGLAPGELFF TGTGCCAGCAGCAAAGGACTAGCTCCTGGGGAGCTGTTTTTT
. . 16 TRBJ1-5 TRBV28 CASSLRRTVHNQPQHF TGTGCCAGCAGTTTAAGGCGGACAGTTCACAATCAGCCCCAGCATTTT
. . 13 TRBJ1-1 TRBV19 CASSKTGHPEAFF TGTGCCAGTAGTAAAACAGGGCACCCTGAAGCTTTCTTT
TRBD2 . 14 TRBJ2-3 TRBV6-6 CAGRLAGDTDTQYF TGTGCCGGTAGACTAGCGGGGGACACAGATACGCAGTATTTT
. . 15 TRBJ1-4 TRBV6-6 CASSLTAQGGEKLFF TGTGCCAGCAGCCTTACGGCGCAGGGAGGAGAAAAACTGTTTTTT